These 30 T cell receptor beta chains came from one sample sequenced in a study of regulatory T cells in long-lasting Graves disease. Time point defined: newly diagnosed GD, antithyroid drugs for less than 3 months. Following extraction of RNA from PBMCs, that RNA was used to make the TCR library. Building the TCR beta libraries relied on iRepertoire HTBI primers, and CDR3 regions underwent Arm-PCR. TCRdb re-derived calls from the multiplex PCR reads in MiXCR, one entry per CDR3 protein. The table records some 600,000 distinct CDR3 sequences, about 16% of them present only once. These data also formed part of another study, on T cells in Graves' hyperthyroidism and ophthalmopathy.

The sample was peripheral blood mononuclear cells (PBMCs), taken at new diagnosis, from a patient treated with antithyroid drugs. These receptors originate from a man between 18 and 29 years old with Graves disease.

V is TRBV5-1 and J is TRBJ1-1; D is perhaps TRBD1 (6 bases). Germline V lookup: CDR1 SGHRS, CDR2 YFSETQ. The CDR3 sequence is 15 residues long. Deletions cut 3 bases from V and 0 bases from J, with 12 bases between. CDR3 in amino acids: CASSWGAGLNTEAFF. CDR3 DNA: TGCGCCAGCAGCTGGGGGGCAGGGTTGAACACTGAAGCTTTCTTT.

This clonotype was detected many times. The chain carries TRBV29-1 and TRBJ2-7; no firm D call. Germline-derived CDR1 and CDR2 are SQVTM and ANQGSEA. V lost 4 bases to trimming and J lost 2 bases, with 12 bases between them. The CDR3 sequence is 13 residues long. This CDR3 reads CSVATGEAYEQYF. DNA of the CDR3: TGCAGCGTTGCCACGGGCGAAGCCTACGAGCAGTACTTC.

In this sample, this clonotype turned up a few times. The chain uses TRBV5-1 and TRBJ1-3, with D unclear. Germline values: CDR1 SGHRS, CDR2 YFSETQ. Trimming took 0 bases from V and 1 from J, leaving 8 bases between them. This CDR3 has 15 amino acids. The CDR3 region has the DNA TGCGCCAGCAGCTTGGCCGGAGGGTCTGGAAACACCATATATTTT. It translates to CASSLAGGSGNTIYF. Full variable domain (rest looked up from reference TRBV5-1 and TRBJ1-3): KAGVTQTPRYLIKTRGQQVTLSCSPISGHRSVSWYQQTPGQGLQFLFEYFSETQRNKGNFPGRFSGRQFSNSRSEMNVSTLELGDSALYLCASSLAGGSGNTIYFGEGSWLTVV.

J is TRBJ2-4 and V is TRBV7-2; TRBD2 aligns across 11 bases. Trimming took 3 bases from V and 8 from J; bases not matched to a gene: 3. The CDR3 runs to 14 residues. Per the germline V gene, CDR1 is SGHTA and CDR2 is FQGNSA. CDR3: CASSLATSGDIQYF. DNA for the CDR3: TGTGCCAGCAGCTTGGCGACTAGCGGGGACATTCAGTACTTC. Full variable domain (remainder filled in from reference TRBV7-2 and TRBJ2-4): GAGVSQSPSNKVTEKGKDVELRCDPISGHTALYWYRQSLGQGLEFLIYFQGNSAPDKSGLPSDRFSAERTGGSVSTLTIQRTQQEDSAVYLCASSLATSGDIQYFGAGTRLSVL.

This clonotype showed up just a few times. The V gene is TRBV20-1, the J gene TRBJ1-5; no clear D gene. Germline V CDR1 and CDR2: DFQATT, SNEGSKA (reference sequence). The CDR3 is made up of 13 amino acids. Trimming left V 5 bases short and J 7 bases short, with 15 bases between. In nucleotides, the CDR3 is TGCAGTGCTGGCCGGACTTTGGACCAGCCCCAGCATTTT. Its protein is CSAGRTLDQPQHF.

This sequence joins TRBV24-1 and TRBJ2-1; 7 nucleotides agree with TRBD1. CDR1 KGHDR and CDR2 SFDVKD come from the germline V gene. J gave up 8 bases and V 3 bases, and 9 bases lay outside the gene matches. The CDR3 runs 15 residues. The CDR3 region is CATSDKGQPTDEQFF. CDR3 coding DNA: TGTGCCACCAGTGATAAGGGACAGCCAACAGATGAGCAGTTCTTC.

This clonotype was detected ten times or more. J is TRBJ2-7 and V is TRBV12-3 or TRBV12-4; 7 bases are a match to TRBD2. V lost 1 base to trimming and J lost 4 bases; unmatched junction nucleotides: 4. CDR3 length equals 14 residues. The DNA for the CDR3 is TGTGCCAGCAGTTTAGACCTAGCGGCGTACGAGCAGTACTTC. This encodes CASSLDLAAYEQYF.

A few counts support this clonotype. This chain uses TRBV30 with TRBJ2-3; TRBD1 matches at 8 bases. Trimming cost V 5 bases and J 4 bases; bases outside gene matches: 5. This CDR3 comprises 13 residues. Germline V lookup: CDR1 GTSNPN, CDR2 SVGIG (reference sequence). The CDR3 spells CAWSWTGSDTQYF. Written as DNA, the CDR3 is TGTGCCTGGTCATGGACAGGGTCAGATACGCAGTATTTT.

CDR3: CASSVATPGRGATDTQYF. DNA of the CDR3: TGTGCCAGCAGCGTAGCTACCCCTGGGCGGGGAGCCACAGATACGCAGTATTTT. V is TRBV9 and J is TRBJ2-3, with a weak D call TRBD2 (6 bases). Germline V gene data show CDR1 as SGDLS and CDR2 as YYNGEE. V was shortened by 0 bases and J by 2 bases, with 19 bases between the two germline ends. The CDR3 runs 18 residues.

The genes are TRBV28 and TRBJ1-5, with D unclear. The CDR3 totals 16 residues. Trimming left V 6 bases short and J 3 bases short, with 18 bases between. The germline CDR1 and CDR2 sequences are MDHEN and SYDVKM. Written as DNA, the CDR3 is TGTGCCAGCAGAGCGATCGGACGCCAAGTCAATCAGCCCCAGCATTTT. Translation gives CASRAIGRQVNQPQHF.

This clonotype was detected only a few times. V and J are TRBV30 and TRBJ2-7; unclear D gene. V was cut by 4 bases and J by 0 bases, with 7 bases left in between. Germline CDR1 reads GTSNPN; CDR2 reads SVGIG (reference sequence). The CDR3 runs 12 residues. CDR3 sequence (DNA): TGTGCCTGGACCGGTAGCTCCTACGAGCAGTACTTC. It codes for CAWTGSSYEQYF.

This clonotype was seen many times. V usage is TRBV13 and J usage is TRBJ2-1; perhaps TRBD1 as D (5 bases). Germline loops: CDR1 PRHDT, CDR2 FYEKMQ (reference sequence). The CDR3 has 14 amino acids. V was pared by 2 bases and J by 6 bases, with 11 bases between. The CDR3 DNA reads TGTGCCAGCAGCTTACGTACAGGCCTCAATGAGCAGTTCTTC. Residues: CASSLRTGLNEQFF.

This clonotype was counted between two and nine times. The rearrangement links TRBV9 to TRBJ2-1, with TRBD2 identical over 8 bases. The CDR3 loop spans 18 amino acids. The germline V gene encodes CDR1 SGDLS and CDR2 YYNGEE. V dropped 0 bases and J dropped 12; count of bases not matched to a gene: 20. The CDR3 nucleotides are TGTGCCAGCAGCGTAGACCCCTTCGGGGGGGGGCAGTTTAAATGGCAGTTCTTC. This gives the protein CASSVDPFGGGQFKWQFF.

This sequence joins TRBV2 and TRBJ1-5; no definite D call. Germline CDR1 is SNHLY and CDR2 is FYNNEI. Trimming pared 3 bases from V and 0 bases from J, leaving 6 bases between. This CDR3 is 14 amino acids long. The CDR3 region is CASSDWSSNQPQHF. CDR3 nucleotide sequence: TGTGCCAGCAGTGACTGGAGTAGCAATCAGCCCCAGCATTTT.

The chain has TRBV7-2 and TRBJ2-7; 9 positions match TRBD1. The length of the CDR3 is 15 residues. Per germline, CDR1 SGHTA and CDR2 FQGNSA. With 7 bases clipped from V and 3 bases from J, the junction kept 10 bases outside the gene matches. CDR3 sequence reads: CASTLRTGGNYEQYF. The CDR3 DNA reads TGTGCCAGCACCCTGAGAACAGGGGGCAACTACGAGCAGTACTTC.

This clonotype was observed many times. The chain is built from TRBV12-3 or TRBV12-4 and TRBJ2-5; the D gene is possibly TRBD1 (5 bases). The V gene lost 6 bases and the J gene lost 1 base, with 12 bases spanning the gap. The CDR3 has 14 residues. The CDR3, as DNA: TGTGCCAGCAGCTTACCTAGGGGCCAAGAGACCCAGTACTTC. Translating gives CASSLPRGQETQYF.

This chain joins TRBV20-1 and TRBJ1-6; D is unclear. Trimming left V 6 bases short and J 1 base short, with 10 bases between. The CDR3 is 14 amino acids. From germline, CDR1 is DFQATT and CDR2 SNEGSKA (reference sequence). The CDR3 region has the DNA TGCAGTGCCCCGGGGTATTCCTATAATTCACCCCTCCACTTT. It encodes CSAPGYSYNSPLHF.

There are a few counts of this clonotype. V is TRBV29-1 and J is TRBJ2-7; D perhaps matches TRBD2 (5 bases). Per the germline V gene, CDR1 is SQVTM and CDR2 is ANQGSEA. CDR3 length: 13 residues. The V gene lost 5 bases and the J gene lost 0 bases, with 11 bases spanning the gap. CDR3: CSVLGLSSYEQYF. The DNA of the CDR3 is TGCAGCGTTTTAGGACTCAGCTCCTACGAGCAGTACTTC.

This clonotype was observed a handful of times. The chain couples TRBV20-1 to TRBJ1-3; D unclear. Trimming took 0 bases from V and 0 from J, leaving 9 bases between them. Per germline, CDR1 DFQATT and CDR2 SNEGSKA (reference sequence). This CDR3 has 15 residues. The CDR3: CSARDRGSSGNTIYF. In nucleotides, the CDR3 is TGCAGTGCTAGAGATCGAGGGTCCTCTGGAAACACCATATATTTT.

The sample holds many counts of this clonotype. The chain recombines TRBV30 with TRBJ2-7, with 13 positions matching TRBD2. This CDR3 is 16 amino acids long. Losses at the gene ends were 2 bases for V and 6 bases for J; bases not matched to a gene: 10. Germline loops: CDR1 GTSNPN, CDR2 SVGIG (reference sequence). The CDR3 sequence: CAWSSPGTSGIGEQYF. In nucleotides, the CDR3 is TGTGCCTGGAGTTCCCCCGGGACTAGCGGGATAGGCGAGCAGTACTTC.

This clonotype was counted between two and nine times. The CDR3 sequence: CASSQQDRGNTEAFF. CDR3 nucleotide sequence: TGTGCCAGCAGCCAACAGGACAGGGGGAACACTGAAGCTTTCTTT. V and J are TRBV4-2 and TRBJ1-1; TRBD1 matches at 9 bases. Germline assignment: CDR1 LGHNA and CDR2 YNFKEQ. The CDR3 contains 15 residues. Losses at the gene ends were 2 bases for V and 1 base for J; bases not matched to a gene: 2.

About this clonotype: Relative to the germline gene, one junction end is altered; a read error may explain this. The CDR3 nucleotides read TGTGCCAGCAGTTACAGCGGGCTATCTTACAATGAGCAATTCTTC. Protein sequence: CASSYSGLSYNEQFF. The rearrangement links TRBV6-2 or TRBV6-3 to TRBJ2-1, with D perhaps TRBD2 (6 bases). Germline V gives CDR1 MNHEY, CDR2 SVGEGT. The CDR3 has 15 amino acids.

About this clonotype: At one of its ends the junction is not consistent with the germline gene, which may arise from a read error. The chain uses TRBV7-9 and TRBJ1-1; tentative D call: TRBD1 (5 bases). The length of the CDR3 is 11 residues. Germline lookup yields CDR1 SEHNR and CDR2 FQNEAQ (reference sequence). This chain's CDR3 is CASKPRQGTSF. Here the CDR3 DNA reads TGTGCCAGCAAACCAAGGCAAGGGACTTCCTTT.

This clonotype has at least ten counts. This chain connects TRBV6-1 to TRBJ2-3; D is possibly TRBD2 (6 bases). This CDR3 has 14 residues. Trimming cost V 11 bases and J 5 bases, with 20 bases left between them. The germline V gene has CDR1 MNHNS and CDR2 SASEGT. The CDR3 bases are TGTGCCGTGGCGCGGGGCTCCGGAGAAGATACGCAGTATTTT. It yields the protein CAVARGSGEDTQYF.

This clonotype has at least ten counts. This chain links TRBV6-1 with TRBJ2-2; D ambiguous. The CDR3 totals 14 residues. The ends were cut back, 1 base at V and 4 bases at J, with 7 bases in the middle. Looked up from germline, CDR1 is MNHNS and CDR2 is SASEGT. This CDR3 is CASSEGPFTGELFF. CDR3 DNA: TGTGCCAGCAGTGAAGGCCCGTTCACCGGGGAGCTGTTTTTT.

This clonotype was counted at least ten times. This chain uses TRBV14 with TRBJ2-5; 11 nucleotides line up with TRBD2. The CDR3 sequence is 16 residues long. Germline CDR1 and CDR2: SGHDN and FVKESK. J was trimmed by 5 bases and V by 0 bases; bases with no gene match: 5. This CDR3 is CASSQDTSGSGETQYF. The CDR3 DNA reads as TGTGCCAGCAGCCAAGATACTAGCGGGAGTGGGGAGACCCAGTACTTC.

This clonotype has ten or more counts. The CDR3 region is CASSLESGSDYEQFF. In DNA, the CDR3 is TGTGCCAGCAGCCTTGAGAGCGGGAGTGACTATGAGCAGTTCTTC. V gene TRBV7-6 combines with J gene TRBJ2-1; 8 bases are a match to TRBD2. This CDR3 has 15 residues. The V gene's germline CDR1 is SGHVS and CDR2 FNYEAQ. The trim removed 5 bases at V and 8 bases at J, leaving 11 bases unmatched.

This clonotype came up many times. The rearrangement links TRBV30 to TRBJ2-1; tentatively, D is TRBD1 (6 bases). Trimming shortened V by 5 bases and J by 7 bases, and 21 bases separated the two germline ends. CDR3 length equals 15 residues. Germline assignment: CDR1 GTSNPN and CDR2 SVGIG (reference sequence). CDR3 protein: CAWGPGASQWNEQFF. The CDR3 DNA reads TGTGCCTGGGGGCCAGGGGCATCTCAGTGGAATGAGCAGTTCTTC.

This clonotype occurred many times. The V and J genes are TRBV12-3 or TRBV12-4 and TRBJ1-1; 7 bases are a match to TRBD1. Trimming cost V 1 base and J 5 bases; bases outside gene matches: 10. This CDR3 has 16 amino acids. The chain's CDR3 is CASSLGGQGVSTEAFF. The CDR3 DNA reads TGTGCCAGCAGTTTAGGAGGCCAGGGGGTCTCTACTGAAGCTTTCTTT.

This clonotype was detected many times. V gene TRBV14 combines with J gene TRBJ2-1; TRBD2 matches 9 bases. The CDR3 extends over 18 amino acids. Per germline, CDR1 SGHDN and CDR2 FVKESK. The V gene end was trimmed by 1 base and the J gene end by 1 base; junction bases not matched to a gene: 8. The CDR3 protein is CASSQGREGPPSYNEQFF. CDR3 nucleotides: TGTGCCAGCAGCCAAGGGCGGGAGGGTCCGCCGTCCTACAATGAGCAGTTCTTC.